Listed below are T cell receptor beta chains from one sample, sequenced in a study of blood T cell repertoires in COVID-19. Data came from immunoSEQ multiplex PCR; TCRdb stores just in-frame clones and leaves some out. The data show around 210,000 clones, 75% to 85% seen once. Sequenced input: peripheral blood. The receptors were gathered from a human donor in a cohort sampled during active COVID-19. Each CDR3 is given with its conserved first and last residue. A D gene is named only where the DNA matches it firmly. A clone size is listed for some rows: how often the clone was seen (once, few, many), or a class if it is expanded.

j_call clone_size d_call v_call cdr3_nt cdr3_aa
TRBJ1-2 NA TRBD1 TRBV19 TGTGCCAGTAGTCCTCCCGGGACAGTAGAGGCTGGCTACACCTTC CASSPPGTVEAGYTF
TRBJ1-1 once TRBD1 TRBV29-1 TGCAGCGTTGAGCCGGGACAGGGGCTTGAAGCTTTCTTT CSVEPGQGLEAFF
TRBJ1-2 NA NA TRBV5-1 TGCGCCAGCAGCGCCGGAGGGGGGGCCTATGGCTACACCTTC CASSAGGGAYGYTF
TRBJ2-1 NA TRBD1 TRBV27 TGTGCCAGCAGTCTTCGACAGGGGGCCCGGACTTTATACAATGAGCAGTTCTTC CASSLRQGARTLYNEQFF
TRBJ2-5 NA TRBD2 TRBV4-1 TGCGCCAGCAGCCAAGAGGCAGCGGGGGCCGGAGAGACCCAGTACTTC CASSQEAAGAGETQYF
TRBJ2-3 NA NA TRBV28 TGTGCCAGCAGGGGTAACAGCCGGTCCGGCACAGATACGCAGTATTTT CASRGNSRSGTDTQYF
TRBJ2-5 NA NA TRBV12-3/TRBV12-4 TGTGCCAGTACATATTGGGGGCTTGAGACCCAGTACTTC CASTYWGLETQYF
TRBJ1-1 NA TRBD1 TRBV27 TGTGCCAGCCGGACTACCTCAGGGGGCGCGGGGACTGAAGCTTTCTTT CASRTTSGGAGTEAFF
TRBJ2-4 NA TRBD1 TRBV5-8 TGTGCCAGCAGCTTGGTATCGTCCAGGGGGTGGAACATTCAGTACTTC CASSLVSSRGWNIQYF
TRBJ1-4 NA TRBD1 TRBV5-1 TGCGCCAGCAGCGGCGGGACAGGGGTTAATGAAAAACTGTTTTTT CASSGGTGVNEKLFF
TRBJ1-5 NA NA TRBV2 TGTGCCAGCAACCTAAACAGGGGCAATCAGCCCCAGCATTTT CASNLNRGNQPQHF
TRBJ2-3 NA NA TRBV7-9 TGTGCCAGCAGTAAGGGGGCGGGGATAGATACGCAGTATTTT CASSKGAGIDTQYF
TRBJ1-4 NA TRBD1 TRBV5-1 TGCGCCAGCTGCCCAGGGGGCGGGAATGAAAAACTGTTTTTT CASCPGGGNEKLFF
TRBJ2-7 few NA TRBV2 TGTGCCAGCAGTGGTTCCAAGGGGCGGCCCTACGAGCAGTACTTC CASSGSKGRPYEQYF
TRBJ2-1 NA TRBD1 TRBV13 TGTGCCAGCAGCTACCAGACAGGGGCTACAAACAATGAGCAGTTCTTC CASSYQTGATNNEQFF
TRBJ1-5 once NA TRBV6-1 TGTGCCAGCAGTGAGCGGGGGAGGGATATCAATCAGCCCCAGCATTTT CASSERGRDINQPQHF
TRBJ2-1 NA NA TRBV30 TGTGCCTGGAGACTCCCTCCCGCCTACAATGAGCAGTTCTTC CAWRLPPAYNEQFF
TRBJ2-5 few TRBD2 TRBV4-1 TGCGCCAGCAGCCCAGGGACTAGCGGGAGGGCCCTAGAGACCCAGTACTTC CASSPGTSGRALETQYF
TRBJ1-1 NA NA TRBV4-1 TGCGCCAGCAGCCATACGGGGGAAACTGAAGCTTTCTTT CASSHTGETEAFF
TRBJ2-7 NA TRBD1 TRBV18 TGTGCCAGCTCTCTACAGGGGGGAGACTACGAGCAGTACTTC CASSLQGGDYEQYF
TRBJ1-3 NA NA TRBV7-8 TGTGCCACCCTTCTTCACGGGAGAGCGGCAGGTGGAAACACCATATATTTT CATLLHGRAAGGNTIYF
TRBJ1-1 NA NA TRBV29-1 TGCAGCGTTCTATCCTCGAACACTGAAGCTTTCTTT CSVLSSNTEAFF
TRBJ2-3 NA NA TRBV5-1 TGCGCCAGCAGCTTGGCCGTTGGGGCAGGAACCACAGATACGCAGTATTTT CASSLAVGAGTTDTQYF
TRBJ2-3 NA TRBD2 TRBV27 TGTGCCAGCAGCCCGACGACGATAGCGGGGGGGAGCACAGATACGCAGTATTTT CASSPTTIAGGSTDTQYF
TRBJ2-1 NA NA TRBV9 TGTGCCAGCAGCGTAGGGACATTAGGTGAGCAGTTCTTC CASSVGTLGEQFF
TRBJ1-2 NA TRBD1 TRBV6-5 TGTGCCAGCGAGCGCCAGGGGGCGTATGGCTACACCTTC CASERQGAYGYTF
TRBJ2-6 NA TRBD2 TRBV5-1 TGCGCCAGCAGCTTGGCGCGGGAGGCTGGGGCCAACGTCCTGACTTTC CASSLAREAGANVLTF
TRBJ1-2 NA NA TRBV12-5 TGTGCTAGTGGTTTGGGTCGGGGGGATAGCTACACCTTC CASGLGRGDSYTF
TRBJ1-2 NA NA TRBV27 TGTGCCAGCAGTTTGGAGGGTAACTATGGCTACACCTTC CASSLEGNYGYTF
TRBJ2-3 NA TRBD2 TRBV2 TGTGCCAGCAGCAAAGGGGCTAGCGGGAGTCGGGCAGATACGCAGTATTTT CASSKGASGSRADTQYF
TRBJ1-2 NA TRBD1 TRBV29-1 TGCAGCGTTTCAACCTTAGGAGGACAGGGGGTTTATAAGGATGGCTACACCTTC CSVSTLGGQGVYKDGYTF
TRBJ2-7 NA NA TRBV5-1 TGCGCCAGCAGCTTGGTTGTCTTAGAAGCGGGCACAACCTACGAGCAGTACTTC CASSLVVLEAGTTYEQYF
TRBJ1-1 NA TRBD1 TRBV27 TGTGCCAGCAGTGCGGACAGGTTCCGGGACACTGAAGCTTTCTTT CASSADRFRDTEAFF
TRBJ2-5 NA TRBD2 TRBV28 TGTGCCAGCAGTCCCGGGGAGGGTCGGACCCAGTACTTC CASSPGEGRTQYF
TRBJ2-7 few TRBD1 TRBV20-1 TGCAGTGCTAGTAAGTTAATGGGGACAGGGCCACAGGGCGAGCAGTACTTC CSASKLMGTGPQGEQYF
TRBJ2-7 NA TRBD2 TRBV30 TGTGCCTGGACCGCGGGAAGCGGGAACAGCGAGCAGTACTTC CAWTAGSGNSEQYF
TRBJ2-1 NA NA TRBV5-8 TGTGCCAGCAGCTTGGGCGTGTACAATGAGCAGTTCTTC CASSLGVYNEQFF
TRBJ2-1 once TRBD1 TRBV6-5 TGTGCCAGCAGCGGGACAGGGGAGTACAATGAGCAGTTCTTC CASSGTGEYNEQFF
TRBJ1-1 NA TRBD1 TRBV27 TGTGCCAGCAGTTCCACCCCAACAGGGGGTTGGACTGAAGCTTTCTTT CASSSTPTGGWTEAFF
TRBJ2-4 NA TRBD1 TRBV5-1 TGCGCCAGCAGCTTGATCGGACAGGGAACCAAAAACATTCAGTACTTC CASSLIGQGTKNIQYF
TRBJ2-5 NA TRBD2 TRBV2 TGTGCCAGCTTTAGGGAGGGTGAGACCCAGTACTTC CASFREGETQYF
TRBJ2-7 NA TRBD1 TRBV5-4 TGTGCCAGCAGCCCACGGACAGGGAAGTCCTACGAGCAGTACTTC CASSPRTGKSYEQYF
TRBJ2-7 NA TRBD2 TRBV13 TGTGCCAGCAGTCATAGACTAGCAAGCGACGAGCAGTACTTC CASSHRLASDEQYF
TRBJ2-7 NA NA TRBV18 TGTGCCAGCTCACCAGGGGACAAAAACGAGCAGTACTTC CASSPGDKNEQYF
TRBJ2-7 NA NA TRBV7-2 TGTGCCAGCAGCTTACACAGGTACTACGAGCAGTACTTC CASSLHRYYEQYF
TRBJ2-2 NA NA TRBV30 TGTGCCTGGAGTGAGTCTAGCGCGGCCGGGGAGCTGTTTTTT CAWSESSAAGELFF
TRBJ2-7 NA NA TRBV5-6 TGTGCCAGCAGCTTGATCGGCAGGGAGGCCTACGAGCAGTACTTC CASSLIGREAYEQYF
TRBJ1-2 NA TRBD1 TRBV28 TGTGCCAGCAGACACCCGGGACAGGGAACCTTCTATGGCTACACCTTC CASRHPGQGTFYGYTF
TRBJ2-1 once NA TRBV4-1 TGCGCCAGCAGCCAAGAGAGGGTGAGGGATGAGCAGTTCTTC CASSQERVRDEQFF
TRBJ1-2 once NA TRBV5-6 TGTGCCAGCAGCTTGGTTTCGACAGGATATGGCTACACCTTC CASSLVSTGYGYTF
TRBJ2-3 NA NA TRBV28 TGTGCCAGCAGCCTCTCGACAGATAGAGATACGCAGTATTTT CASSLSTDRDTQYF
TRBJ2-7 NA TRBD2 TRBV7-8 TGTGCCAGCAGCTTCCGGCTAGCGGGAGGCGAGCAGTACTTC CASSFRLAGGEQYF
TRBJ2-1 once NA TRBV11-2 TGTGCCAGCAGCTTATACGGGGGTCTAGAGGGGGAGCAGTTCTTC CASSLYGGLEGEQFF
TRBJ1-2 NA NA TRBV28 TGTGCCAGCAGTTTAGAGGGTGGCTACACCTTC CASSLEGGYTF
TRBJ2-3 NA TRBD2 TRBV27 TGTGCCAGCAGTGGGGGGAGGGTTACGCAGTATTTT CASSGGRVTQYF
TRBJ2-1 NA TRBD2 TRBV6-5 TGTGCCAGCAGTTATAAAGGGCTAGCGGGCTACAATGAGCAGTTCTTC CASSYKGLAGYNEQFF
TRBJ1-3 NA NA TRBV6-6 TGTGCCAGCAGTTACGTCTTCTCTGGAAACACCATATATTTT CASSYVFSGNTIYF
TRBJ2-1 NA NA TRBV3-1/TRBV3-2 TGTGCCAGCAGCGACGAGGGGAGGCTCGCCTACAATGAGCAGTTCTTC CASSDEGRLAYNEQFF
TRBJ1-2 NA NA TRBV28 TGTGCCAGCAGTTTAGAAGGGGCCCGCTACACCTTC CASSLEGARYTF